This T cell receptor (beta chain) was sequenced in a study of regulatory T cells in long-lasting Graves disease. General study points: Possibly, accuracy suffered from the small sample size. Persistent cases favored TRBV28, TRBJ1-2 and TRBJ2-5. Peripheral blood, not thyroid tissue, was the sole material studied.

This CDR3 comprises 16 residues. Per germline, CDR1 DFQATT and CDR2 SNEGSKA (reference sequence). J gave up 4 bases and V 7 bases, and 13 bases lay outside the gene matches. As to this clonotype: Its matching antigen is unknown.

This sample's time point: newly diagnosed GD, antithyroid drugs for less than 3 months. The authors made the TCR library using RNA they extracted from PBMCs. For TCR beta, libraries came from iRepertoire HTBI primers and Arm-PCR of CDR3 regions. TCRdb fed the multiplex PCR reads into MiXCR, producing one record per CDR3 protein. The table has a few hundred thousand distinct CDR3 sequences, around 21% seen once; the top ten hold 14%. Sequenced material: peripheral blood mononuclear cells (PBMCs), taken at new diagnosis, from a patient treated with antithyroid drugs. The sequence came from a female donor with Graves disease. This chain connects TRBV20-1 to TRBJ2-1; 10 bases align to TRBD2. CDR3 sequence: CSVLLGLAVPYNEQFF. The CDR3 DNA is TGCAGTGTGCTCCTTGGACTAGCGGTACCTTACAATGAGCAGTTCTTC.